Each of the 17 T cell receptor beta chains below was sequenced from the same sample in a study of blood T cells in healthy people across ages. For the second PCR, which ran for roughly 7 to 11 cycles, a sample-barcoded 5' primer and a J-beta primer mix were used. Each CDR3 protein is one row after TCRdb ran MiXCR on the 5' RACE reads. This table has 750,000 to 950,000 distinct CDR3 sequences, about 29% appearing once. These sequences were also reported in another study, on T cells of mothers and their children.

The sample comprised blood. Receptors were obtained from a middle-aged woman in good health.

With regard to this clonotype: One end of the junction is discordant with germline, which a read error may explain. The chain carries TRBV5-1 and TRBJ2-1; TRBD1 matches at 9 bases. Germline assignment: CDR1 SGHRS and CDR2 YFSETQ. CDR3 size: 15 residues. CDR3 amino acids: CASSLEGTGSNGQFF. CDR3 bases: TGCGCCAGCAGCTTGGAGGGGACAGGGTCGAATGGGCAGTTCTTC.

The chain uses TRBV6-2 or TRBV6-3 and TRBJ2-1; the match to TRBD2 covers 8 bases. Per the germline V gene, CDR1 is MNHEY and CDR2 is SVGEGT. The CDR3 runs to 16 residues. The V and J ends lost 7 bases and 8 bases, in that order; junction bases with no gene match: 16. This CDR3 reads CASTQPPGLESHEQFF. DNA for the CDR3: TGTGCCAGCACTCAACCTCCGGGACTAGAGTCCCATGAGCAGTTCTTC.

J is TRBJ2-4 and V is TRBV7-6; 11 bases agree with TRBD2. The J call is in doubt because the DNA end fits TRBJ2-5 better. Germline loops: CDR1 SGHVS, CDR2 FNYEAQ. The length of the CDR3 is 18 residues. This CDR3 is CASSLVVLAGGSQETQYF. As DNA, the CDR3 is TGTGCCAGCAGCTTAGTGGTTCTAGCGGGGGGCTCTCAAGAGACCCAGTACTTC.

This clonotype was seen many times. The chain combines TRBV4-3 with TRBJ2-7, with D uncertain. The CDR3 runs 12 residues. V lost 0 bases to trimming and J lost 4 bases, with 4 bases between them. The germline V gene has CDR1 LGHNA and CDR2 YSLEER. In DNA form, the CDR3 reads TGCGCCAGCAGCCAAGACGGGTACGAGCAGTACTTC. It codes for CASSQDGYEQYF.

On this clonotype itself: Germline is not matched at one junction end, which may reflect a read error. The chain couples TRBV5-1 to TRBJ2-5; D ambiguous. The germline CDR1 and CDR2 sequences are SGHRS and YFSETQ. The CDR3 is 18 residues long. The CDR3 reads CAGSWAYITDGVKETQYF. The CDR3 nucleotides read TGCGCCGGCAGCTGGGCCTATATCACAGATGGGGTAAAAGAGACCCAGTACTTC.

This chain's CDR3 is CSAVAGTGDQPQHF. The CDR3, as DNA: TGCAGCGCTGTCGCCGGGACAGGGGATCAGCCCCAGCATTTT. The chain couples TRBV29-1 to TRBJ1-5; TRBD1 matches 10 bases. J lost 5 bases, V lost 7 bases, and 8 bases had no gene match. The CDR3 is 14 residues long. The germline V gene encodes CDR1 SQVTM and CDR2 ANQGSEA.

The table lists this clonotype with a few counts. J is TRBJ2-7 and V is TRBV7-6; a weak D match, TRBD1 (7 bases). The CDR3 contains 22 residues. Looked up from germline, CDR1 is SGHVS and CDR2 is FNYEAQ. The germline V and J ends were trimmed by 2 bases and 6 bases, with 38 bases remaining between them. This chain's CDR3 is CASSLNFGYTFQDRARGVEQYF. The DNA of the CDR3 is TGTGCCAGCAGCTTAAATTTCGGGTACACGTTTCAAGACAGGGCCCGCGGGGTCGAGCAGTACTTC.

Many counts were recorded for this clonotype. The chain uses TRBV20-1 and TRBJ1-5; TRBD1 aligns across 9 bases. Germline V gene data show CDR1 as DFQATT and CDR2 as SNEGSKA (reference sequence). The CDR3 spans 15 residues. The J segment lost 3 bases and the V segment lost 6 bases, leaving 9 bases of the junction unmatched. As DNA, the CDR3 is TGCAGTGCCCCCCCGGGACAGGGCCCCAATCAGCCCCAGCATTTT. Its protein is CSAPPGQGPNQPQHF.

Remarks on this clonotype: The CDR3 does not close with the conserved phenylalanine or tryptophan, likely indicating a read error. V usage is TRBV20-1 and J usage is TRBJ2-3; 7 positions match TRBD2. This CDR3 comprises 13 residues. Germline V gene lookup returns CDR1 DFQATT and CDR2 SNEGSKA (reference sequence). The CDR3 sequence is CRASGGSTDTQYV. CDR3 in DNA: TGCAGGGCTTCCGGGGGGAGCACAGATACGCAGTATGTT.

The CDR3 sequence: CSAGAGDQETQYF. The CDR3 DNA reads TGCAGCGCCGGGGCGGGGGACCAAGAGACCCAGTACTTC. V usage is TRBV29-1 and J usage is TRBJ2-5; TRBD2 matches at 7 bases. Germline lookup yields CDR1 SQVTM and CDR2 ANQGSEA. CDR3 length: 13 residues. J lost 0 bases, V lost 7 bases, and 5 bases had no gene match.

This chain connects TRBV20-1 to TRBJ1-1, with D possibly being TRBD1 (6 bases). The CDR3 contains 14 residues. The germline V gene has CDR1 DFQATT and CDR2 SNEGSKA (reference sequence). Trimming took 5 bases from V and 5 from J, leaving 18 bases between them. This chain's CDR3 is CSAPGRGRGTEAFF. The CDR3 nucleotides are TGCAGTGCTCCAGGACGGGGGCGAGGGACTGAAGCTTTCTTT.

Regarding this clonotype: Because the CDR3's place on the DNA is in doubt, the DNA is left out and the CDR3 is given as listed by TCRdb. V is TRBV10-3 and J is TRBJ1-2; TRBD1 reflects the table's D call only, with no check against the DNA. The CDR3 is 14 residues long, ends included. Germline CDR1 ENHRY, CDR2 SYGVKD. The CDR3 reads CAIGDVGGGIGCTF.

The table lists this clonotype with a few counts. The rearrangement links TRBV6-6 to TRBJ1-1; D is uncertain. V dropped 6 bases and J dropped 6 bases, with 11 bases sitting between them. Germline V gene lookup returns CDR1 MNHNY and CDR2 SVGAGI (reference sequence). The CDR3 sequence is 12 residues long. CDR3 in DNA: TGTGCCAGCAGCAAGGTGATCGCTGAAGCTTTCTTT. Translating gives CASSKVIAEAFF.

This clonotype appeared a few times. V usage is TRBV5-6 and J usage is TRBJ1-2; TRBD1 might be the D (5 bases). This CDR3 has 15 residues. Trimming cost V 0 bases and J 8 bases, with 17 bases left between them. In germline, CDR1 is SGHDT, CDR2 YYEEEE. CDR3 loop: CASSLGLGPFHGYTF. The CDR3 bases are TGTGCCAGCAGCTTGGGTCTGGGACCCTTCCACGGCTACACCTTC.

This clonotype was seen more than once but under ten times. This CDR3 reads CASSRSSGGSGNTIYF. DNA of the CDR3: TGTGCCAGCAGCCGTAGTAGTGGGGGCTCTGGAAACACCATATATTTT. The chain joins TRBV7-2 to TRBJ1-3, with D perhaps matching TRBD1 (5 bases). Germline lookup yields CDR1 SGHTA and CDR2 FQGNSA. V was shortened by 5 bases and J by 0 bases, with 14 bases between the two germline ends. The length of the CDR3 is 16 residues. The full variable domain, completed using reference TRBV7-2 and TRBJ1-3, is GAGVSQSPSNKVTEKGKDVELRCDPISGHTALYWYRQSLGQGLEFLIYFQGNSAPDKSGLPSDRFSAERTGGSVSTLTIQRTQQEDSAVYLCASSRSSGGSGNTIYFGEGSWLTVV.

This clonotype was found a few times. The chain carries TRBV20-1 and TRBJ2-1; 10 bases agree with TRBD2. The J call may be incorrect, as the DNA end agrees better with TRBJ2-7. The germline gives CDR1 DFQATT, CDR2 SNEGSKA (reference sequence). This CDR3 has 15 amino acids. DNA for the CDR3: TGCAGTGCTAAACAGACTAGCGGGTCCTACAATGAGCAGTACTTC. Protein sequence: CSAKQTSGSYNEQYF.

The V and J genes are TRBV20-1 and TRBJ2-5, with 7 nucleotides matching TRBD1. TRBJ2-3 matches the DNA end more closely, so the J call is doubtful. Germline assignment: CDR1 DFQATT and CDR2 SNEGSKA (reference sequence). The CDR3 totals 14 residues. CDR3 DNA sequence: TGCAGTGCTAGGAGTGGGGACAGCCAAGAGACCCAGTATTTT. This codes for CSARSGDSQETQYF.